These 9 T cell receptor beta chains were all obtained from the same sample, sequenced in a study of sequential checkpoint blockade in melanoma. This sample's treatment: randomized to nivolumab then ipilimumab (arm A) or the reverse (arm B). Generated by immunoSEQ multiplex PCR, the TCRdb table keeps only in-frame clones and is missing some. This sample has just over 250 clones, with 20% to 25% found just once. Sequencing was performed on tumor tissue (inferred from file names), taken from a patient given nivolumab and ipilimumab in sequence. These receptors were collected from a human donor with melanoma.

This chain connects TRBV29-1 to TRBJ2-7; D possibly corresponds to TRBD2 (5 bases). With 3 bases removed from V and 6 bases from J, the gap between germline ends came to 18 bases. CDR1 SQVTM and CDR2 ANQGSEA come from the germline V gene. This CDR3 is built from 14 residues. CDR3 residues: CSVEWQAGESEQYF. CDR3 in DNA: TGCAGCGTTGAGTGGCAGGCCGGGGAGTCCGAGCAGTACTTC.

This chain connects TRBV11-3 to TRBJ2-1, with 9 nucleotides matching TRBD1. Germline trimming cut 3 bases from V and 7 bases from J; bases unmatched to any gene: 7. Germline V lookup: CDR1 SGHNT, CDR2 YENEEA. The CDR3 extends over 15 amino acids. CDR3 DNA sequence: TGTGCCAGCAGCTTCTCGACAGGGGGACGTAATGAGCAGTTCTTC. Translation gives CASSFSTGGRNEQFF.

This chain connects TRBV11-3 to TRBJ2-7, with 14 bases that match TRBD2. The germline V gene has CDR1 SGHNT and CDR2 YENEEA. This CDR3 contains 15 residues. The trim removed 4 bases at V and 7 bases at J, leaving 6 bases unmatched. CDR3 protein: CASSWPGLAGVEQYF. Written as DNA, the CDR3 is TGTGCCAGCAGCTGGCCGGGACTAGCGGGGGTTGAGCAGTACTTC.

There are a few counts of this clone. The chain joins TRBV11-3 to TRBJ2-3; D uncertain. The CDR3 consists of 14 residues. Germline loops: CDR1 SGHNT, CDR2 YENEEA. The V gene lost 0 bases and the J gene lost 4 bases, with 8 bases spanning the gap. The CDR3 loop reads CASSLERVADTQYF. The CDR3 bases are TGTGCCAGCAGCTTAGAAAGAGTTGCAGATACGCAGTATTTT.

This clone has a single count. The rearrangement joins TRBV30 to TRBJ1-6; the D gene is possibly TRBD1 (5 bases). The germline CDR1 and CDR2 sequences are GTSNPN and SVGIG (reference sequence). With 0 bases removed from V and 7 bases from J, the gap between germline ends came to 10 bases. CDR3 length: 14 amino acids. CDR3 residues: CAWSVGGENSPLHF. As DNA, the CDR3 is TGTGCCTGGAGTGTGGGGGGGGAGAATTCACCCCTCCACTTT. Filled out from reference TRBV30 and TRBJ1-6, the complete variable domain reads SQTIHQWPATLVQPVGSPLSLECTVEGTSNPNLYWYRQAAGRGLQLLFYSVGIGQISSEVPQNLSASRPQDRQFILSSKKLLLSDSGFYLCAWSVGGENSPLHFGNGTRLTVT.

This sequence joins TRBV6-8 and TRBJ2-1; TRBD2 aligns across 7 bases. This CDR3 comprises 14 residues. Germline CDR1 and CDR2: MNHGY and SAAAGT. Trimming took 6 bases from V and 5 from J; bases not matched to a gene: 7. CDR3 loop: CASSPGLTNNEQFF. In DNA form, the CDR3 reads TGTGCCAGCAGCCCGGGACTAACAAACAATGAGCAGTTCTTC.

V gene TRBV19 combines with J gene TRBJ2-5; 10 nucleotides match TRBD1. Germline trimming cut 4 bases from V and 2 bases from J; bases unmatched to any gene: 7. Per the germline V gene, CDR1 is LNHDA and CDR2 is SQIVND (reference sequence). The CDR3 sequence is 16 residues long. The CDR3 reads CASSTTTGGGQETQYF. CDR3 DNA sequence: TGTGCCAGTAGTACCACGACAGGGGGCGGGCAAGAGACCCAGTACTTC.

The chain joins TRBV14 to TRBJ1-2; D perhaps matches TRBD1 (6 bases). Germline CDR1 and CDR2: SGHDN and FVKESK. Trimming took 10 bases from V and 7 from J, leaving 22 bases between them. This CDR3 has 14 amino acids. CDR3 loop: CANPPRDKLRGYTF. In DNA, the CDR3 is TGTGCCAACCCCCCCCGGGACAAATTGCGTGGCTACACCTTC.

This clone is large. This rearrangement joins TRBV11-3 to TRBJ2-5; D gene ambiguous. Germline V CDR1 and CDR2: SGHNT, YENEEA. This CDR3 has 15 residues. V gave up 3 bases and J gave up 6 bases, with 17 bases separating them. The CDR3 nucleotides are TGTGCCAGCAGCTTGATCTTAGGGAATTCGAAGACCCAGTACTTC. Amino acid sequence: CASSLILGNSKTQYF. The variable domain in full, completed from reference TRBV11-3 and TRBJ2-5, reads EAGVVQSPRYKIIEKKQPVAFWCNPISGHNTLYWYLQNLGQGPELLIRYENEEAVDDSQLPKDRFSAERLKGVDSTLKIQPAELGDSAVYLCASSLILGNSKTQYFGPGTRLLVL.